This T cell receptor (beta chain) was obtained from a study of blood T cell repertoires in COVID-19. This CDR3 is 17 amino acids long. Germline V gene lookup returns CDR1 SQVTM and CDR2 ANQGSEA. V lost 6 bases, J lost 0 bases, and 18 bases lay in between. In this sample, this clone turned up once. The table came from immunoSEQ multiplex PCR; TCRdb's copy has only in-frame clones and leaves some out. The profile covers roughly 100,000 clones, with more than 80% appearing a single time and 4% to 6% taken by the ten largest. The sample was peripheral blood. The chain links TRBV29-1 to TRBJ2-6; D might be TRBD1 (6 bases). This clonotype was sampled from a man older than 75 with COVID-19, enrolled during active disease. The CDR3 sequence: CSVGDNTGFSGANVLTF. CDR3 DNA: TGCAGCGTAGGGGATAATACAGGGTTCTCTGGGGCCAACGTCCTGACTTTC.